Presented here are 23 T cell receptor beta chains from one specimen sequenced in a study of lymphopenia after photon versus proton radiotherapy (dated by TCRdb to between 2018 and 2020). Library method: the immunoSEQ multiplex PCR assay. The clones in this table, taken by TCRdb from immuneACCESS, are in-frame only. Not every clone is retained; where verified, under half of the shortfall comes from an unresolved V gene, and the cause of the rest is unknown. The sample table contains approximately 65,000 clones; only one count was recorded for about nine tenths of them. The ten largest account for 10% to 15% of the sample. The sample consisted of peripheral blood, taken from a patient treated with proton-based radiotherapy. These receptors came from a man aged 80 or over with esophageal cancer.

This clone was counted once. The chain couples TRBV2 to TRBJ2-7; 8 bases line up with TRBD2. CDR3 size: 14 residues. The J segment lost 2 bases and the V segment lost 4 bases, leaving 4 bases of the junction unmatched. In germline, CDR1 is SNHLY, CDR2 FYNNEI. CDR3: CASSAQRETYEQYF. The CDR3 DNA is TGTGCCAGCAGTGCCCAGCGGGAGACCTACGAGCAGTACTTC. The entire variable domain, with the rest obtained from reference TRBV2 and TRBJ2-7, is as follows: EPEVTQTPSHQVTQMGQEVILRCVPISNHLYFYWYRQILGQKVEFLVSFYNNEISEKSEIFDDQFSVERPDGSNFTLKIRSTKLEDSAMYFCASSAQRETYEQYFGPGTRLTVT.

The chain has TRBV10-3 and TRBJ1-1, with 7 nucleotides matching TRBD1. The CDR3 runs to 13 residues. The V gene's germline CDR1 is ENHRY and CDR2 SYGVKD. Losses at the gene ends were 4 bases for V and 1 base for J; bases not matched to a gene: 0. CDR3 in amino acids: CAISGTGNTEAFF. The CDR3 bases are TGTGCCATCAGTGGGACAGGGAACACTGAAGCTTTCTTT.

The chain has TRBV9 and TRBJ2-1; 16 nucleotides align to TRBD2. CDR1 and CDR2 from the germline V gene are SGDLS and YYNGEE. The CDR3 spans 20 residues. V dropped 0 bases and J dropped 5; count of bases not matched to a gene: 11. CDR3 protein: CASSVAFGTSGRASNNEQFF. CDR3 DNA: TGTGCCAGCAGCGTAGCGTTTGGGACTAGCGGGAGGGCCAGCAACAATGAGCAGTTCTTC.

This clone was recorded only once. This chain joins TRBV6-5 and TRBJ1-2, with a tentative D call TRBD1 (5 bases). Per germline, CDR1 MNHEY and CDR2 SVGAGI. This CDR3 has 13 residues. Deletions cut 6 bases from V and 8 bases from J, with 16 bases between. The CDR3 region is CASSPPGRDGYTF. Written as DNA, the CDR3 is TGTGCCAGCAGCCCCCCCGGTCGGGACGGCTACACCTTC.

The chain employs TRBV19 and TRBJ1-1, with D hard to call. Germline CDR1 LNHDA, CDR2 SQIVND (reference sequence). This CDR3 contains 12 residues. Trimming left V 8 bases short and J 5 bases short, with 12 bases between. The CDR3 reads CASGAGWTEAFF. The CDR3 bases are TGTGCCAGTGGTGCAGGATGGACTGAAGCTTTCTTT. Full variable domain (outside the CDR3, taken from reference TRBV19 and TRBJ1-1): DGGITQSPKYLFRKEGQNVTLSCEQNLNHDAMYWYRQDPGQGLRLIYYSQIVNDFQKGDIAEGYSVSREKKESFPLTVTSAQKNPTAFYLCASGAGWTEAFFGQGTRLTVV.

This chain links TRBV7-8 with TRBJ1-3; the D is unclear. The V end was cut by 1 base, the J end by 0 bases, with 4 bases between. This CDR3 comprises 14 residues. Germline V gene data show CDR1 as SGHVS and CDR2 as FQNEAQ. In nucleotides, the CDR3 is TGTGCCAGCAGCTTAGTTGGCTCTGGAAACACCATATATTTT. Translating gives CASSLVGSGNTIYF.

This rearrangement joins TRBV19 to TRBJ2-5; D might be TRBD1 or TRBD2, each matching 7 bases. Deletions cut 8 bases from V and 3 bases from J, with 16 bases between. Per the germline V gene, CDR1 is LNHDA and CDR2 is SQIVND (reference sequence). CDR3 length: 14 residues. CDR3: CASGRGQFEETQYF. The CDR3 DNA reads TGTGCCAGTGGGAGGGGGCAGTTTGAAGAGACCCAGTACTTC.

V gene TRBV27 combines with J gene TRBJ2-5, with a possible D match to TRBD1 (6 bases). Trimming left V 3 bases short and J 4 bases short, with 9 bases between. CDR1 is MNHEY, CDR2 SMNVEV, per germline (reference sequence). The CDR3 consists of 13 residues. CDR3 protein: CASSFKGVETQYF. The CDR3 coding sequence is TGTGCCAGCAGTTTTAAGGGGGTAGAGACCCAGTACTTC.

This chain connects TRBV2 to TRBJ1-5, with TRBD1 matching 9 bases. The CDR3 has 17 residues. V trimming: 5 bases; J trimming: 0 bases; junction bases outside the gene matches: 8. Germline V gene lookup returns CDR1 SNHLY and CDR2 FYNNEI. CDR3 in DNA: TGTGCCAGCAGTTCCGGGACAGGGTCTTATAGCAATCAGCCCCAGCATTTT. Its protein product is CASSSGTGSYSNQPQHF.

The CDR3 bases are TGTGCCAGCCGTTTAACTACAAACACAGATACGCAGTATTTT. Protein product: CASRLTTNTDTQYF. The chain joins TRBV18 to TRBJ2-3; no clear D. CDR1 is KGHSH, CDR2 LQKENI, per germline. This CDR3 contains 14 residues. Trimming cost V 8 bases and J 2 bases, with 14 bases left between them.

This clone was counted between two and nine times. The rearrangement links TRBV5-1 to TRBJ2-2; 8 positions agree with TRBD1. CDR3 length equals 16 residues. In germline, CDR1 is SGHRS, CDR2 YFSETQ. V lost 4 bases, J lost 6 bases, and 11 bases stayed unmatched. The CDR3 is CASSRGQGRYAGELFF. In DNA form, the CDR3 reads TGCGCCAGCAGCCGAGGACAGGGACGTTACGCCGGGGAGCTGTTTTTT. The complete variable domain, with remaining parts taken from reference TRBV5-1 and TRBJ2-2, reads KAGVTQTPRYLIKTRGQQVTLSCSPISGHRSVSWYQQTPGQGLQFLFEYFSETQRNKGNFPGRFSGRQFSNSRSEMNVSTLELGDSALYLCASSRGQGRYAGELFFGEGSRLTVL.

The rearrangement links TRBV5-1 to TRBJ1-1, with TRBD1 identical over 8 bases. The J segment lost 2 bases and the V segment lost 4 bases, leaving 7 bases of the junction unmatched. In germline, CDR1 is SGHRS, CDR2 YFSETQ. The CDR3 totals 15 residues. The CDR3 DNA is TGCGCCAGCAGCGGGACAGGAATTTTTAACACTGAAGCTTTCTTT. This codes for CASSGTGIFNTEAFF.

V and J are TRBV6-1 and TRBJ2-2, with D unresolved. The germline gives CDR1 MNHNS, CDR2 SASEGT. The CDR3 is made up of 11 amino acids. V lost 6 bases and J lost 10, with 9 bases in between. Written as DNA, the CDR3 is TGTGCCAGCAGGGGGTGGGAGGAGCTGTTTTTT. This sequence encodes CASRGWEELFF.

This clone has a single count. This chain connects TRBV27 to TRBJ1-2; D unclear. The germline gives CDR1 MNHEY, CDR2 SMNVEV (reference sequence). The CDR3 runs to 16 residues. V was trimmed by 3 bases and J by 1 base, leaving 15 bases between them. The CDR3 DNA is TGTGCCAGCAGTTTTCAGGCCCGGTCCGATAACTATGGCTACACCTTC. Translating it yields CASSFQARSDNYGYTF.

J is TRBJ2-3 and V is TRBV27; 11 bases are shared with TRBD2. Germline V lookup: CDR1 MNHEY, CDR2 SMNVEV (reference sequence). There are 16 residues in the CDR3. Trimming cost V 4 bases and J 4 bases; bases outside gene matches: 7. The CDR3: CASSSRLAGRPDTQYF. The CDR3 nucleotides are TGTGCCAGCAGTTCAAGACTAGCGGGACGGCCAGATACGCAGTATTTT.

The rearrangement joins TRBV6-1 to TRBJ1-2, with D maybe TRBD1 (6 bases). V lost 4 bases, J lost 4 bases, and 13 bases lay in between. Germline V gives CDR1 MNHNS, CDR2 SASEGT. CDR3 length equals 14 residues. DNA for the CDR3: TGTGCCAGCAGTGCAGAGGGACACCCCTATGGCTACACCTTC. Translated: CASSAEGHPYGYTF.

The J gene is TRBJ1-1, the V gene TRBV15; D is possibly TRBD1 (6 bases). CDR3 length: 15 residues. Germline lookup yields CDR1 LNHNV and CDR2 YYDKDF (reference sequence). V was pared by 2 bases and J by 4 bases, with 14 bases between. This CDR3 is CATSRPAGQVTEAFF. The CDR3 region has the DNA TGTGCCACCAGCAGACCCGCGGGACAAGTCACTGAAGCTTTCTTT.

This clone appeared once. This chain joins TRBV7-2 and TRBJ1-5; D possibly corresponds to TRBD1 (5 bases). The V gene's germline CDR1 is SGHTA and CDR2 FQGNSA. V lost 5 bases, J lost 2 bases, and 13 bases lay in between. The CDR3 totals 15 residues. CDR3: CASSTRAGGNQPQHF. The DNA of the CDR3 is TGTGCCAGCAGCACCAGGGCCGGAGGCAATCAGCCCCAGCATTTT.

The CDR3 region has the DNA TGTGCCAGCTCACTGGATAACTATGGCTACACCTTC. Translating it yields CASSLDNYGYTF. The rearrangement links TRBV18 to TRBJ1-2; D remains ambiguous. V lost 4 bases, J lost 1 base, and 4 bases lay in between. The CDR3 is 12 residues long. The germline CDR1 and CDR2 sequences are KGHSH and LQKENI.

The rearrangement uses TRBV5-1 and TRBJ2-3, with a tentative D call TRBD1 (6 bases). The CDR3 covers 15 residues. V was shortened by 4 bases and J by 2 bases, with 14 bases between the two germline ends. Germline V gene data show CDR1 as SGHRS and CDR2 as YFSETQ. CDR3 nucleotides: TGCGCCAGCAGCGGCCCAGGGGCTCTCACAGATACGCAGTATTTT. Its protein product is CASSGPGALTDTQYF.

This sequence joins TRBV11-3 and TRBJ2-5, with 9 bases that match TRBD1. V gave up 5 bases and J gave up 5 bases; unmatched junction bases: 12. The CDR3 extends over 16 amino acids. Germline V gives CDR1 SGHNT, CDR2 YENEEA. CDR3 bases: TGTGCCAGCAGCGAGGGACAGGGCCTGGCGTTGGAGACCCAGTACTTC. Amino acids: CASSEGQGLALETQYF.

The chain links TRBV18 to TRBJ1-1; D ambiguous. The CDR3 is 16 residues long. V was shortened by 3 bases and J by 2 bases, with 16 bases between the two germline ends. Germline CDR1 KGHSH, CDR2 LQKENI. Here the CDR3 reads CASSPRERAGNTEAFF. Here the CDR3 DNA reads TGTGCCAGCTCACCTCGGGAGAGGGCAGGAAACACTGAAGCTTTCTTT.

This chain uses TRBV4-1 with TRBJ2-3, with D hard to call. Trimming removed 4 bases at V and 7 bases at J, with 18 bases between. Germline CDR1 reads MGHRA; CDR2 reads YSYEKL. CDR3 size: 15 residues. As DNA, the CDR3 is TGCGCCAGCAGCCGGAATTGGTCCCCCCGTAATACGCAGTATTTT. Translation: CASSRNWSPRNTQYF.